The next 8 T cell receptor beta chains were all read from a single sample in a study of CD4 T cells in relation to SARS-CoV-2 and coronaviruses. The method was immunoSEQ multiplex PCR; TCRdb's version includes in-frame clones alone and lacks a portion of them. Seen here are tens of thousands of clones, approximately 83% observed once, and the top ten hold about 3%. The sample taken for sequencing was memory CD4+ T cells from PBMCs. Every receptor here comes from an adult with COVID-19.

The genes are TRBV6-5 and TRBJ2-7; 7 bases are shared with TRBD2. Germline loops: CDR1 MNHEY, CDR2 SVGAGI. The CDR3 covers 13 residues. V was clipped by 5 bases and J by 2 bases; unmatched bases: 3. The CDR3 DNA follows: TGTGCCAGCAGTAGGGAGGGTCCCTACGAGCAGTACTTC. Translated: CASSREGPYEQYF.

The chain is built from TRBV2 and TRBJ1-1; TRBD1 might be the D (6 bases). Trimming left V 5 bases short and J 7 bases short, with 17 bases between. Germline V lookup: CDR1 SNHLY, CDR2 FYNNEI. The CDR3 is 14 residues long. For the CDR3, the DNA is TGTGCCAGCAGTCAGGGTAAGGGGGGAAGTGAAGCTTTCTTT. Residues: CASSQGKGGSEAFF.

The V and J genes are TRBV29-1 and TRBJ2-1; 7 nucleotides align to TRBD1. V trimming: 7 bases; J trimming: 5 bases; junction bases outside the gene matches: 5. The CDR3 has 12 amino acids. The germline V gene has CDR1 SQVTM and CDR2 ANQGSEA. CDR3 sequence (DNA): TGCAGCGGATCGGGACAGAACAATGAGCAGTTCTTC. It codes for CSGSGQNNEQFF.

The chain has TRBV23-1 and TRBJ2-1, with D unclear. TRBV23-1 carries the ORF label, with uncertain function. V was trimmed by 0 bases and J by 4 bases, leaving 13 bases between them. The CDR3 loop spans 16 amino acids. CDR3 residues: CASSQSFQTYYNEQFF. Written as DNA, the CDR3 is TGCGCCAGCAGTCAATCGTTCCAGACGTATTACAATGAGCAGTTCTTC.

The genes are TRBV6-2 or TRBV6-3 and TRBJ1-1; D is undetermined. The CDR3 sequence is 11 residues long. Trimming removed 0 bases at V and 11 bases at J, with 7 bases between. Germline V gene sequence: CDR1 MNHEY, CDR2 SVGEGT. The CDR3 loop is CASSYSSSAFF. CDR3 nucleotide sequence: TGTGCCAGCAGTTACTCTTCCTCGGCTTTCTTT.

This chain links TRBV11-2 with TRBJ2-1, with unresolved D. The CDR3 is 12 residues long. Trimming removed 3 bases at V and 4 bases at J, with 4 bases between. CDR1 and CDR2 (germline): SGHAT, FQNNGV. The CDR3 DNA follows: TGTGCCAGCAGCTTTGGGTACAATGAGCAGTTCTTC. Protein sequence: CASSFGYNEQFF.

The genes are TRBV7-9 and TRBJ1-1; 8 nucleotides align to TRBD1. The CDR3 runs 14 residues. From germline, CDR1 is SEHNR and CDR2 FQNEAQ (reference sequence). With V trimmed by 1 base and J by 7 bases, 5 bases remained unmatched. The DNA for the CDR3 is TGTGCCAGCAGCTTAGGCCCCGGGACAGGTGAAGCTTTCTTT. Translating gives CASSLGPGTGEAFF.

The J gene is TRBJ1-5, the V gene TRBV6-2 or TRBV6-3; maybe TRBD1 (5 bases). The CDR3 loop spans 14 amino acids. Germline V gives CDR1 MNHEY, CDR2 SVGEGT. V was shortened by 2 bases and J by 3 bases, with 8 bases between the two germline ends. The CDR3 reads CASSYRQLNQPQHF. The CDR3 DNA reads TGTGCCAGCAGTTACAGACAGCTCAATCAGCCCCAGCATTTT.